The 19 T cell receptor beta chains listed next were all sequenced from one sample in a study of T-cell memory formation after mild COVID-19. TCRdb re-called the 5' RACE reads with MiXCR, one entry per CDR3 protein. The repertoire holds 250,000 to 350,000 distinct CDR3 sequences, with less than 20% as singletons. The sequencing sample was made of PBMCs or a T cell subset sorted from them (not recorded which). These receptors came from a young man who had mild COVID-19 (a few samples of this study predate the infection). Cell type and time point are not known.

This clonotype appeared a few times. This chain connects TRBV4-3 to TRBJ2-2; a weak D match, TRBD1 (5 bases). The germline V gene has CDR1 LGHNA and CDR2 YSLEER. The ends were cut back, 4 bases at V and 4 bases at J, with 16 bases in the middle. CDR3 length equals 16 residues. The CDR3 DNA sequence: TGCGCCAGCAGCCTAAAGTCTACAGGCGTCACCGGGGAGCTGTTTTTT. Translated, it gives CASSLKSTGVTGELFF.

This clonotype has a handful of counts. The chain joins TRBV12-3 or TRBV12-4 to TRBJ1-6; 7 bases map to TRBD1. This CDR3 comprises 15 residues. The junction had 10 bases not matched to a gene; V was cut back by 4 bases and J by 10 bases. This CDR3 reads CASSSRQGVGSPLHF. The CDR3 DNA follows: TGTGCCAGCAGTTCACGACAGGGAGTTGGGTCACCCCTCCACTTT.

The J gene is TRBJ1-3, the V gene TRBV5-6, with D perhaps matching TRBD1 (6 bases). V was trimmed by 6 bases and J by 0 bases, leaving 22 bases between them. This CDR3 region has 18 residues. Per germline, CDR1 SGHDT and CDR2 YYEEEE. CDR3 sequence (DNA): TGTGCCAGCACCTCCCTCGGGGTCGGGGGACACTCTGGAAACACCATATATTTT. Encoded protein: CASTSLGVGGHSGNTIYF.

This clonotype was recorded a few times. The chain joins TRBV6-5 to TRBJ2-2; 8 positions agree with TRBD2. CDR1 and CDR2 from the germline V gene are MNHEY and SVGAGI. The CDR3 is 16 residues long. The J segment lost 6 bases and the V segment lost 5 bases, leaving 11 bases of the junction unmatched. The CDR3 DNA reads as TGTGCCAGCAGTGTTACCGGGACTAGTTTTCCCGGGGAGCTGTTTTTT. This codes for CASSVTGTSFPGELFF.

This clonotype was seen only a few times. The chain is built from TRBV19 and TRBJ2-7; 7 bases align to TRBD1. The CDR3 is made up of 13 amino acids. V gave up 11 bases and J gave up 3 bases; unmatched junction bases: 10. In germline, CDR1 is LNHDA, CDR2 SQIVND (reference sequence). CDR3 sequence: CASSTGLGYEQYF. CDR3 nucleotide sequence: TGTGCCTCCTCGACAGGGCTCGGCTACGAGCAGTACTTC.

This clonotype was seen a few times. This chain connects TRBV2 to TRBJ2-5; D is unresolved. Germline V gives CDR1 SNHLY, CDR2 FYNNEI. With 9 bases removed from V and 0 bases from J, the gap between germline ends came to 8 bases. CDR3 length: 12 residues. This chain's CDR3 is CASQADQETQYF. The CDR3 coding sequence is TGTGCCAGTCAAGCAGACCAAGAGACCCAGTACTTC.

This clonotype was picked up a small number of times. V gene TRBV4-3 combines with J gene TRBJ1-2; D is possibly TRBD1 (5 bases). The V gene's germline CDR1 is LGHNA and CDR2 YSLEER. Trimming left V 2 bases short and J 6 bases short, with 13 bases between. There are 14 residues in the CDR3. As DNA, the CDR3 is TGCGCCAGCAGCCAAACTGACGGACACAATGGCTACACCTTC. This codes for CASSQTDGHNGYTF.

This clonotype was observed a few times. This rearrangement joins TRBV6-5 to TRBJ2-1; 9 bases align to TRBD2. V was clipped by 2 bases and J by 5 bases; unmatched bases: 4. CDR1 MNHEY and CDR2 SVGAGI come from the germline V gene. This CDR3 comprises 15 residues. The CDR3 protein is CASSYGLAGNNEQFF. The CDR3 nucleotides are TGTGCCAGCAGTTACGGTCTAGCGGGGAACAATGAGCAGTTCTTC.

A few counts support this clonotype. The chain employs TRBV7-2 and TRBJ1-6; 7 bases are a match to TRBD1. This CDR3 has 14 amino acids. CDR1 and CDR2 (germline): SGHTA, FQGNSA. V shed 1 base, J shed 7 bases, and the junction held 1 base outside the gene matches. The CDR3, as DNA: TGTGCCAGCAGCTTAGACAGGGGAAATTCACCCCTCCACTTT. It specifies CASSLDRGNSPLHF. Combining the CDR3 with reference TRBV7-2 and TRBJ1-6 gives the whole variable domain GAGVSQSPSNKVTEKGKDVELRCDPISGHTALYWYRQSLGQGLEFLIYFQGNSAPDKSGLPSDRFSAERTGGSVSTLTIQRTQQEDSAVYLCASSLDRGNSPLHFGNGTRLTVT.

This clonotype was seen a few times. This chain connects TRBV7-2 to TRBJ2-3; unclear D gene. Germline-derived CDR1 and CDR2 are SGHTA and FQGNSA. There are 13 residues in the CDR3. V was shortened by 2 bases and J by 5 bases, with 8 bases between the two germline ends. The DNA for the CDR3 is TGTGCCAGCAGCTTATCGGGCCGAGATACGCAGTATTTT. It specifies CASSLSGRDTQYF.

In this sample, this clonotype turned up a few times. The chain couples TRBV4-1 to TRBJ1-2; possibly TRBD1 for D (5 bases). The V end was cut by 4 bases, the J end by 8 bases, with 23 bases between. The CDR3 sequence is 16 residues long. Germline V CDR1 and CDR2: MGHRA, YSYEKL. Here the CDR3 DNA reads TGCGCCAGCAGCCTCCCAAGAAGTACGGGGGTAGGGGGCTACACCTTC. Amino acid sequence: CASSLPRSTGVGGYTF.

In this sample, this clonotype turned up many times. The CDR3 sequence is CASSLSAGVAGVLETQYF. The CDR3 DNA is TGTGCCAGCAGCCTCTCGGCGGGGGTAGCGGGGGTCCTAGAGACCCAGTACTTC. The chain links TRBV9 to TRBJ2-5, with 9 bases that match TRBD2. V lost 4 bases and J lost 4; bases outside the gene matches: 17. Germline V lookup: CDR1 SGDLS, CDR2 YYNGEE. This CDR3 contains 18 residues.

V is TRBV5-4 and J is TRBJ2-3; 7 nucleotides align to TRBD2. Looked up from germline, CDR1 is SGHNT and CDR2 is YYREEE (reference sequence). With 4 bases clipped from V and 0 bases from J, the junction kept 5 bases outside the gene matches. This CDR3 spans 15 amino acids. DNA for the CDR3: TGTGCCAGCAGCCCGGACGGGGGGAGCACAGATACGCAGTATTTT. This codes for CASSPDGGSTDTQYF.

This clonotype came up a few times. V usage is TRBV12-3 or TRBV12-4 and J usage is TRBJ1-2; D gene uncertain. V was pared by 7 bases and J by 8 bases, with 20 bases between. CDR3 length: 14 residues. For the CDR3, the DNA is TGTGCCAGCACCATAGAAAGGGCCGCGAGGGGCTACACCTTC. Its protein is CASTIERAARGYTF.

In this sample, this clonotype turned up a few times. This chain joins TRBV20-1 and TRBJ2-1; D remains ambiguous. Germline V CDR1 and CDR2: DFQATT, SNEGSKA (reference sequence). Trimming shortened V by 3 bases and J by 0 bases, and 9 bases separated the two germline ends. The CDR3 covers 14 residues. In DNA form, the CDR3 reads TGCAGTGCTAGGGGCGAGAGCTCCTACAATGAGCAGTTCTTC. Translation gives CSARGESSYNEQFF.

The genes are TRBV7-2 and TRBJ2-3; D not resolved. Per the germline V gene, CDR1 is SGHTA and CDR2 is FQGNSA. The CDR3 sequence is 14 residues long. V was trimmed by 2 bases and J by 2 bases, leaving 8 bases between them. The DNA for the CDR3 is TGTGCCAGCAGCTTAAGCCTATTCACAGATACGCAGTATTTT. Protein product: CASSLSLFTDTQYF.

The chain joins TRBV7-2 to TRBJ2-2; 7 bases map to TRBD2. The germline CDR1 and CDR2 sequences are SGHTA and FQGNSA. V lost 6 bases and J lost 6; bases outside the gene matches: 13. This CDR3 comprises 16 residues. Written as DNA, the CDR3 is TGTGCCAGCAGAGTTGGAGGACTAGGCGGATCCGGGGAGCTGTTTTTT. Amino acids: CASRVGGLGGSGELFF.

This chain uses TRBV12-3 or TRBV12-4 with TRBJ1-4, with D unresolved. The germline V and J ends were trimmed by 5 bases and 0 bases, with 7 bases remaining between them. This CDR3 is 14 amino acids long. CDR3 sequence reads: CASSDTSTNEKLFF. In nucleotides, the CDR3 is TGTGCCAGCAGTGACACTTCAACTAATGAAAAACTGTTTTTT.

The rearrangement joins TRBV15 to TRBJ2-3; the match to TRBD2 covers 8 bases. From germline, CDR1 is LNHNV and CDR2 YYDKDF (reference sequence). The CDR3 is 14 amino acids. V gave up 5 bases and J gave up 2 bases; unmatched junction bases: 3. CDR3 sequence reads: CATSGGGSTDTQYF. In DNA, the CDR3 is TGTGCCACCAGCGGCGGGGGGTCCACAGATACGCAGTATTTT. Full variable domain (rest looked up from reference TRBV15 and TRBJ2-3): DAMVIQNPRYQVTQFGKPVTLSCSQTLNHNVMYWYQQKSSQAPKLLFHYYDKDFNNEADTPDNFQSRRPNTSFCFLDIRSPGLGDTAMYLCATSGGGSTDTQYFGPGTRLTVL.